This paragraph reports one TCR beta chain. The antigen remains unidentified. ViraFEST expansion of antigen-specific CD4+ T cells with viral peptide pools preceded sequencing. Researchers isolated CD4+ T cells once approximately ten days of culture had elapsed. Absence of prior SARS-CoV-2 infection characterized the vaccine recipients, who showed negative nucleocapsid antibodies. Half the medium was replaced with IL-2 medium on days 3 and 7. Generated by immunoSEQ multiplex PCR, the TCRdb table keeps only in-frame clones and is missing some. The sample records tens of thousands of clones, approximately 70% being singletons. The data were taken from a study of vaccination effects on CD4 cells after COVID-19. Study-wide context: Two doses of BNT162b2 or mRNA-1273 vaccine were administered to participants. General study points: Missing from the study were early post-infection timepoints, and its convalescent patients were few. Healthy vaccinees had only 1 of 255 vaccine-induced clones cross-react with common cold coronaviruses.

From germline, CDR1 is MNHNS and CDR2 SASEGT. With 6 bases removed from V and 0 bases from J, the gap between germline ends came to 24 bases. The CDR3 totals 19 residues. The V and J genes are TRBV6-1 and TRBJ2-1; D is perhaps TRBD1 or TRBD2 (5 bases each). This receptor was taken from a human donor who received a COVID-19 vaccine. Sample: CD4+ T cells from PBMCs cultured with HCoV-OC43 spike peptides, taken before COVID-19 vaccination. Subset denoted: HCoV-OC43 spike overlapping peptide pool stimulation. The CDR3 nucleotides are TGTGCCAGCAGCGAAAGGGACCCGGAGCGGCAGTCCTCCTACAATGAGCAGTTCTTC. This gives the protein CASSERDPERQSSYNEQFF.